These 32 T cell receptor beta chains were all obtained from the same sample, sequenced in a study of persistence of HIV-infected CD4 T cells. Sequencing used immunoSEQ version 4 in survey mode. Profiled with immunoSEQ multiplex PCR; TCRdb holds only in-frame clones, not every one. The data contain tens of thousands of clones, approximately 78% of them singletons. Cells were stimulated with overlapping HIV-1 Gag 15-mer peptides. CD40L-negative CD69-negative CD45RO-high memory CD4+ T cells were sorted as populations depleted of antigen-responding cells. These TCRs' antigens remain unknown. This specimen was CD4+ T cells sorted from PBMCs after approximately 19-hour stimulation, taken from a patient who received antiretroviral therapy. Receptors originate from an adult man with HIV who was CMV-seropositive.

The CDR3 sequence: CASSRDFRLNTEAFF. The CDR3 nucleotides are TGTGCCAGCAGCCGTGATTTTAGGCTGAACACTGAAGCTTTCTTT. The V and J genes are TRBV3-1 (or the pseudogene TRBV3-2) and TRBJ1-1; D not resolved. The V and J ends lost 4 bases and 0 bases respectively, with 12 bases between them. Germline V gene data show CDR1 as LGHDT and CDR2 as YNNKEL (reference sequence). This CDR3 has 15 amino acids.

This chain links TRBV6-2 or TRBV6-3 with TRBJ2-2, with TRBD2 identical over 8 bases. The germline V gene has CDR1 MNHEY and CDR2 SVGEGT. With V trimmed by 5 bases and J by 3 bases, 11 bases remained unmatched. CDR3 length: 17 residues. This CDR3 is CASSPLAGPIHTGELFF. For the CDR3, the DNA is TGTGCCAGCAGTCCATTAGCGGGACCAATTCACACCGGGGAGCTGTTTTTT.

CDR3 coding DNA: TGCGCCAGCAGCTTGGGACTAGCGGGAGCCTACAATGAGCAGTTCTTC. Translated: CASSLGLAGAYNEQFF. J is TRBJ2-1 and V is TRBV5-1; TRBD2 matches 12 bases. This CDR3 is built from 16 residues. Trimming removed 0 bases from V and 2 bases from J; junction bases left unmatched: 0. In germline, CDR1 is SGHRS, CDR2 YFSETQ.

The sample holds one count of this clone. V is TRBV19 and J is TRBJ1-2, with 8 bases aligning to TRBD1. V dropped 8 bases and J dropped 5; count of bases not matched to a gene: 7. The germline V gene has CDR1 LNHDA and CDR2 SQIVND (reference sequence). There are 13 residues in the CDR3. In nucleotides, the CDR3 is TGTGCCAGTCAACCAGGACAGGGTTATGGCTACACCTTC. It yields the protein CASQPGQGYGYTF.

The chain couples TRBV14 to TRBJ2-7; 9 positions match TRBD1. CDR3 length equals 15 residues. The germline CDR1 and CDR2 sequences are SGHDN and FVKESK. Trimming took 0 bases from V and 6 from J; bases not matched to a gene: 6. The CDR3 region is CASSQEGQGLFEQYF. CDR3 in DNA: TGTGCCAGCAGCCAAGAGGGACAGGGCCTATTCGAGCAGTACTTC.

The chain joins TRBV27 to TRBJ1-1; TRBD1 might be the D (5 bases). The germline V gene encodes CDR1 MNHEY and CDR2 SMNVEV (reference sequence). This CDR3 is built from 15 residues. V was clipped by 1 base and J by 6 bases, with 15 bases between them. DNA for the CDR3: TGTGCCAGCAGTTTATGGGGGACCCTCGGAGCTGAAGCTTTCTTT. Amino acid sequence: CASSLWGTLGAEAFF.

This chain joins TRBV9 and TRBJ1-2, with D perhaps TRBD1 (5 bases). Trimming cost V 3 bases and J 8 bases, with 20 bases left between them. CDR1 and CDR2 from the germline V gene are SGDLS and YYNGEE. This CDR3 is 15 amino acids long. The CDR3 sequence is CASSGTQQVPSGYTF. The DNA for the CDR3 is TGTGCCAGCAGCGGAACCCAACAGGTCCCATCAGGCTACACCTTC.

DNA for the CDR3: TGTGCCAGCTCACCGGTCGGGGCCGGGGAGCTGTTTTTT. Translating gives CASSPVGAGELFF. This chain connects TRBV18 to TRBJ2-2, with D perhaps matching TRBD2 (5 bases). The CDR3 is 13 residues long. CDR1 and CDR2 from the germline V gene are KGHSH and LQKENI. Trimming took 3 bases from V and 6 from J, leaving 8 bases between them.

The chain has TRBV6-5 and TRBJ1-2, with unresolved D. Germline CDR1 and CDR2: MNHEY and SVGAGI. The CDR3 spans 14 residues. The ends were cut back, 5 bases at V and 4 bases at J, with 14 bases in the middle. The CDR3 protein is CASSQRENFYGYTF. CDR3 nucleotide sequence: TGTGCCAGCAGTCAGAGGGAGAACTTCTATGGCTACACCTTC.

The J gene is TRBJ1-4, the V gene TRBV6-1; TRBD1 might be the D (5 bases). CDR3 size: 14 residues. The V gene lost 3 bases and the J gene lost 7 bases, with 12 bases spanning the gap. Per the germline V gene, CDR1 is MNHNS and CDR2 is SASEGT. In nucleotides, the CDR3 is TGTGCCAGCAGTGAGGGGCCCTCTTCTGAAAAACTGTTTTTT. Encoded protein: CASSEGPSSEKLFF.

The V and J genes are TRBV7-9 and TRBJ2-7; 9 bases align to TRBD2. The CDR3 consists of 15 residues. Germline V lookup: CDR1 SEHNR, CDR2 FQNEAQ (reference sequence). After removal of 1 base from V and 2 bases from J, the junction contained 3 bases not matched to a gene. This chain's CDR3 is CASSLVVAGAYEQYF. CDR3 nucleotide sequence: TGTGCCAGCAGCTTAGTCGTAGCGGGAGCCTACGAGCAGTACTTC.

Relative to its sample, this clone is large. V gene TRBV7-2 combines with J gene TRBJ1-3; no firm D call. Germline lookup yields CDR1 SGHTA and CDR2 FQGNSA. This CDR3 has 15 amino acids. V was clipped by 1 base and J by 0 bases, with 7 bases between them. The CDR3 DNA reads as TGTGCCAGCAGCTTAGAGATTCTCTCTGGAAACACCATATATTTT. It yields the protein CASSLEILSGNTIYF. Looking up the rest from reference TRBV7-2 and TRBJ1-3 gives the full variable domain: GAGVSQSPSNKVTEKGKDVELRCDPISGHTALYWYRQSLGQGLEFLIYFQGNSAPDKSGLPSDRFSAERTGGSVSTLTIQRTQQEDSAVYLCASSLEILSGNTIYFGEGSWLTVV.

This clone appeared once. The chain employs TRBV6-5 and TRBJ1-1; no definite D call. CDR3 size: 12 residues. V was shortened by 6 bases and J by 10 bases, with 15 bases between the two germline ends. Germline values: CDR1 MNHEY, CDR2 SVGAGI. In DNA form, the CDR3 reads TGTGCCAGCAGCCAGATGGGGAGGCGAGCTTTCTTT. This encodes CASSQMGRRAFF.

The J gene is TRBJ2-7, the V gene TRBV30; 11 bases match TRBD2. The ends lost 0 bases at V and 4 bases at J; junction bases unmatched: 2. The CDR3 has 14 amino acids. Germline lookup yields CDR1 GTSNPN and CDR2 SVGIG (reference sequence). In DNA, the CDR3 is TGTGCCTGGAGTGTACTAGCGGGAGTTTACGAGCAGTACTTC. It encodes CAWSVLAGVYEQYF.

The chain is built from TRBV30 and TRBJ1-1; the D is unclear. CDR3 length equals 14 residues. V shed 2 bases and J shed 1 base, with 11 bases lying between them. The germline V gene encodes CDR1 GTSNPN and CDR2 SVGIG (reference sequence). The CDR3 protein is CAWSKSTPNTEAFF. The CDR3 bases are TGTGCCTGGAGTAAGTCGACACCGAACACTGAAGCTTTCTTT.

This clone was recorded once. The chain couples TRBV4-1 to TRBJ1-1; 8 bases are shared with TRBD1. The ends lost 2 bases at V and 6 bases at J; junction bases unmatched: 5. The CDR3 spans 14 residues. Per the germline V gene, CDR1 is MGHRA and CDR2 is YSYEKL. In DNA form, the CDR3 reads TGCGCCAGCAGCCAACGACAGGGGCGCGCTGAAGCTTTCTTT. The encoded protein is CASSQRQGRAEAFF.

The CDR3 nucleotides are TGTGCCTGGAGTGTACGAGGGGACGGGGAAAAACTGTTTTTT. The encoded protein is CAWSVRGDGEKLFF. The rearrangement joins TRBV30 to TRBJ1-4, with D perhaps matching TRBD1 (5 bases). The germline V gene has CDR1 GTSNPN and CDR2 SVGIG (reference sequence). This CDR3 region has 14 residues. Trimming took off 0 bases at V and 8 bases at J, with 13 bases between the two ends.

The V call is TRBV30, the J call TRBJ1-3; TRBD1 aligns across 8 bases. In germline, CDR1 is GTSNPN, CDR2 SVGIG (reference sequence). The CDR3 has 13 amino acids. Trimming removed 7 bases from V and 7 bases from J; junction bases left unmatched: 9. The DNA of the CDR3 is TGTGCCTTCGAACCGGGACAGGCCAACACCATATATTTT. It codes for CAFEPGQANTIYF.

The chain uses TRBV5-1 and TRBJ1-2; D not certain. CDR1 is SGHRS and CDR2 is YFSETQ in the germline V gene. With 3 bases removed from V and 5 bases from J, the gap between germline ends came to 11 bases. This CDR3 is 13 amino acids long. DNA for the CDR3: TGCGCCAGCAGCTCTCCGGGTGCTTATGGCTACACCTTC. Protein product: CASSSPGAYGYTF.

This clone was found once. The chain carries TRBV24-1 and TRBJ2-7; TRBD1 matches 9 bases. Trimming removed 3 bases from V and 9 bases from J; junction bases left unmatched: 2. This CDR3 has 12 amino acids. Germline CDR1 KGHDR, CDR2 SFDVKD. CDR3 coding DNA: TGTGCCACCAGTGATGGGACAGGGCCGCAGTACTTC. Its protein product is CATSDGTGPQYF.

V is TRBV18 and J is TRBJ2-7, with D tentatively TRBD1 (6 bases). Trimming pared 3 bases from V and 0 bases from J, leaving 18 bases between. The CDR3 has 17 amino acids. Looked up from germline, CDR1 is KGHSH and CDR2 is LQKENI. The DNA of the CDR3 is TGTGCCAGCTCACCGGAAGGGGGTAGCCTCCTCTCCTACGAGCAGTACTTC. This encodes CASSPEGGSLLSYEQYF.

The chain couples TRBV30 to TRBJ1-2; D unresolved. V was trimmed by 0 bases and J by 3 bases, leaving 14 bases between them. The CDR3 sequence is 15 residues long. Germline CDR1 GTSNPN, CDR2 SVGIG (reference sequence). CDR3 amino acids: CAWSVRRQADYGYTF. In nucleotides, the CDR3 is TGTGCCTGGAGTGTACGGAGGCAGGCCGACTATGGCTACACCTTC.

V is TRBV3-1 (or the pseudogene TRBV3-2) and J is TRBJ1-2; maybe TRBD1 (5 bases). Deletions cut 6 bases from V and 3 bases from J, with 17 bases between. This CDR3 contains 15 residues. In germline, CDR1 is LGHDT, CDR2 YNNKEL (reference sequence). The CDR3 loop is CASRPQFDSYYGYTF. The CDR3 bases are TGTGCCAGCAGACCACAATTCGACAGCTACTATGGCTACACCTTC.

The gene calls are TRBV5-6 and TRBJ1-1; D gene unclear. Germline CDR1 and CDR2: SGHDT and YYEEEE. There are 12 residues in the CDR3. Trimming shortened V by 2 bases and J by 2 bases, and 4 bases separated the two germline ends. The CDR3 DNA is TGTGCCAGCAGCTTTCTAAACACTGAAGCTTTCTTT. Translation gives CASSFLNTEAFF.

The V gene is TRBV9, the J gene TRBJ1-1, with a weak D call TRBD1 (6 bases). Per the germline V gene, CDR1 is SGDLS and CDR2 is YYNGEE. The CDR3 is 14 amino acids. V lost 4 bases and J 5 bases, leaving 15 bases between the germline ends. CDR3 nucleotide sequence: TGTGCCAGCAGCCCTCACCAACAGGGTACTGAAGCTTTCTTT. Translating gives CASSPHQQGTEAFF.

This chain links TRBV6-6 with TRBJ1-1, with D perhaps TRBD1 (5 bases). The V and J ends lost 8 bases and 3 bases respectively, with 19 bases between them. Germline loops: CDR1 MNHNY, CDR2 SVGAGI (reference sequence). The CDR3 spans 15 residues. CDR3 sequence: CASCPAGARYTEAFF. CDR3 sequence (DNA): TGTGCCAGCTGCCCCGCCGGGGCCAGATACACTGAAGCTTTCTTT.

The rearrangement links TRBV7-2 to TRBJ2-7; TRBD2 agrees at 15 bases. Trimming at V came to 5 bases and at J to 7 bases, leaving 9 bases not matched to a gene. The CDR3 is 16 amino acids. Germline-derived CDR1 and CDR2 are SGHTA and FQGNSA. Written as DNA, the CDR3 is TGTGCCAGCAGCGCCAGGACTAGCGGGGGGGCGGGAGAGCAGTACTTC. Its protein product is CASSARTSGGAGEQYF.

The chain has TRBV7-9 and TRBJ2-3, with 9 bases lining up with TRBD2. Germline V gene data show CDR1 as SEHNR and CDR2 as FQNEAQ (reference sequence). The CDR3 is 16 residues long. The trim removed 1 base at V and 0 bases at J, leaving 2 bases unmatched. In nucleotides, the CDR3 is TGTGCCAGCAGCTTAGTAGCGGGGGTCAGCACAGATACGCAGTATTTT. This encodes CASSLVAGVSTDTQYF.

This clone was seen only a few times. The CDR3 sequence: CAISGQGALGYKGEQYF. CDR3 DNA sequence: TGTGCCATCAGTGGACAGGGGGCGCTGGGCTATAAGGGCGAGCAGTACTTC. This sequence joins TRBV10-3 and TRBJ2-7; 10 bases line up with TRBD1. Unmatched junction bases numbered 15, after V lost 4 bases and J lost 6 bases. The CDR3 totals 17 residues. Germline CDR1 and CDR2: ENHRY and SYGVKD.

The V gene is TRBV5-5, the J gene TRBJ1-1, with 11 bases lining up with TRBD1. Germline V gives CDR1 SGHKS, CDR2 YYEKEE (reference sequence). V shed 7 bases, J shed 5 bases, and the junction held 7 bases outside the gene matches. The CDR3 runs 14 residues. The CDR3: CASGTGGISTEAFF. The CDR3 DNA sequence: TGTGCCAGCGGGACAGGGGGTATTAGTACTGAAGCTTTCTTT.

CDR3 residues: CASSIGRTGGSQPQHF. CDR3 DNA sequence: TGTGCCAGTAGTATTGGAAGGACAGGGGGAAGTCAGCCCCAGCATTTT. The chain employs TRBV19 and TRBJ1-5, with 10 bases matching TRBD1. The CDR3 has 16 amino acids. With 3 bases clipped from V and 6 bases from J, the junction kept 8 bases outside the gene matches. CDR1 is LNHDA and CDR2 is SQIVND in the germline V gene (reference sequence).

The V gene is TRBV6-2 or TRBV6-3, the J gene TRBJ1-2; 7 positions match TRBD1. V was pared by 5 bases and J by 2 bases, with 11 bases of the junction left unmatched. This CDR3 region has 16 residues. The germline gives CDR1 MNHEY, CDR2 SVGEGT. The chain's CDR3 is CASSPLGQRKNYGYTF. The CDR3 nucleotides are TGTGCCAGCAGTCCCTTGGGACAGCGCAAAAACTATGGCTACACCTTC.